Listed here are 6 T cell receptor beta chains from one sample, sequenced in a study of cytomegalovirus exposure and HLA in healthy donors. This PCR relied on a set of 60 Vbeta primers and 13 Jbeta primers. The data were produced by immunoSEQ multiplex PCR, yet TCRdb's version contains in-frame clones alone and is incomplete. The data show 110,000 to 150,000 clones, approximately 80% seen once. The material sequenced was PBMCs. These receptor sequences come from a boy between 2 and 10 years old in good health and CMV-seronegative.

The gene calls are TRBV28 and TRBJ2-7; the D gene is possibly TRBD1 (5 bases). The CDR3 spans 14 residues. V lost 3 bases to trimming and J lost 3 bases, with 12 bases between them. The germline gives CDR1 MDHEN, CDR2 SYDVKM. CDR3 sequence (DNA): TGTGCCAGCAGTTTTCAGGGTAATCGCTACGAGCAGTACTTC. Encoded protein: CASSFQGNRYEQYF.

The rearrangement joins TRBV6-5 to TRBJ2-1; D is undetermined. Germline CDR1 and CDR2: MNHEY and SVGAGI. V was trimmed by 0 bases and J by 7 bases, leaving 7 bases between them. The CDR3 is made up of 13 amino acids. The CDR3 DNA is TGTGCCAGCAGTTACTCAAGCCCAAATGAGCAGTTCTTC. This translates into CASSYSSPNEQFF.

The rearrangement uses TRBV4-2 and TRBJ1-3, with D perhaps matching TRBD1 (5 bases). The V end lost 1 base, the J end lost 8 bases, and 9 bases lay between the germline ends. CDR3 length: 13 amino acids. Germline loops: CDR1 LGHNA, CDR2 YNFKEQ. The CDR3 DNA reads TGTGCCAGCAGCCAAGTTTGGGGGGACACCATATATTTT. It is translated as CASSQVWGDTIYF.

The V gene is TRBV11-2, the J gene TRBJ1-3; D remains ambiguous. The CDR3 loop spans 15 amino acids. The V gene lost 0 bases and the J gene lost 0 bases, with 6 bases spanning the gap. Germline CDR1 and CDR2: SGHAT and FQNNGV. The CDR3 nucleotides read TGTGCCAGCAGCTTAGACGCGGACTCTGGAAACACCATATATTTT. It translates to CASSLDADSGNTIYF.

The chain has TRBV27 and TRBJ1-1; D perhaps matches TRBD1 (5 bases). There are 15 residues in the CDR3. The germline V gene encodes CDR1 MNHEY and CDR2 SMNVEV (reference sequence). V was cut by 5 bases and J by 2 bases, with 15 bases left in between. The CDR3 loop is CASSTRTRRNTEAFF. CDR3 bases: TGTGCCAGCAGTACCCGGACAAGGAGAAACACTGAAGCTTTCTTT.

The CDR3 loop reads CASSWGTGGHEQYF. Written as DNA, the CDR3 is TGCGCCAGCAGCTGGGGTACAGGGGGCCACGAGCAGTACTTC. V gene TRBV10-2 combines with J gene TRBJ2-7, with 9 bases that match TRBD1. The V gene's germline CDR1 is WSHSY and CDR2 SAAADI. The CDR3 covers 14 residues. J was trimmed by 5 bases and V by 6 bases; bases with no gene match: 8.